This paragraph reports one TCR beta chain. What it binds is not known. Germline V gene sequence: CDR1 MGHRA, CDR2 YSYEKL. Trimming shortened V by 4 bases and J by 9 bases, and 13 bases separated the two germline ends. This CDR3 contains 13 residues. Absence of ophthalmopathy progression within 18 months defined stable Graves' hyperthyroidism. Using RNA transcripts as the source, TCR beta CDR3 regions were amplified. First-round RT-PCR with HTBI primers amplified the TCR CDR3 region. Each CDR3 protein is one row after TCRdb ran MiXCR on the multiplex PCR reads. Counted here are fewer than 400,000 distinct CDR3 sequences, 25% occurring once; the ten biggest clones make up around four fifths. The sample originates from a study of T cells in Graves' hyperthyroidism and ophthalmopathy. Study-level findings and limits: In the blood, most expanded thyroid clonotypes above 0.001 appeared as well.

What was sequenced was blood. The gene calls are TRBV4-1 and TRBJ2-1; D may correspond to TRBD1 or TRBD2 (5 bases each). The receptor comes from a man in his fifties or sixties with Graves' hyperthyroidism. CDR3 protein: CASSPGPQSEQFF. In DNA form, the CDR3 reads TGCGCCAGCAGCCCGGGACCGCAGAGTGAGCAGTTCTTC.